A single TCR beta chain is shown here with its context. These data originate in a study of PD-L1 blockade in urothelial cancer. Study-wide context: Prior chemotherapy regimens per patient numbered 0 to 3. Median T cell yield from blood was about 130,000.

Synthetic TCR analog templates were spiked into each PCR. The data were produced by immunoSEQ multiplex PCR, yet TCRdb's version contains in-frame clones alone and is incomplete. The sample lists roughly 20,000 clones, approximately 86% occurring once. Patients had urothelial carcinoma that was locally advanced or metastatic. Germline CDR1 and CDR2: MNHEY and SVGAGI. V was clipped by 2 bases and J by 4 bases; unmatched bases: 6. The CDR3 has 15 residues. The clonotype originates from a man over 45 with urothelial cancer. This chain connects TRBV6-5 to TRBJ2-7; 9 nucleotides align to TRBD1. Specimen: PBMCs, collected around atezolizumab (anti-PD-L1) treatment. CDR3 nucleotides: TGTGCCAGCAGTTACATGACAGGGGGGATTTACGAGCAGTACTTC. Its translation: CASSYMTGGIYEQYF.